The 29 T cell receptor beta chains below were found in one sample sequenced in a study of T-cell reconstitution after alpha-beta-depleted transplantation in children. The library targeted TCRbeta and was prepared with unique molecular identifiers. In TCRdb, the PCR reads were re-called with MiXCR into one record per CDR3 protein. The table has about 110,000 distinct CDR3 sequences, 10% to 13% seen once; the top ten hold 8%. Specimen: PBMCs from the stem cell graft donor, collected from the stem cell graft. The origin of the receptors is a human donor who donated a stem cell graft to a child with acute lymphoblastic leukemia.

Ten or more counts support this clonotype. V usage is TRBV7-2 and J usage is TRBJ1-2; the D is unclear. Per the germline V gene, CDR1 is SGHTA and CDR2 is FQGNSA. This CDR3 spans 12 amino acids. The V end was cut by 5 bases, the J end by 1 base, with 5 bases between. The CDR3: CASSPDNYGYTF. The CDR3 DNA reads TGTGCCAGCAGCCCAGATAACTATGGCTACACCTTC.

This clonotype was counted ten times or more. J is TRBJ2-1 and V is TRBV20-1, with 14 bases fitting TRBD2. The V and J ends lost 1 base and 1 base, in that order; junction bases with no gene match: 6. Germline CDR1 and CDR2: DFQATT and SNEGSKA (reference sequence). This CDR3 spans 18 amino acids. The CDR3 region has the DNA TGCAGTGCTAGAGGGGGGACTAGCGGGAGTAGGTCCTACAATGAGCAGTTCTTC. Its translation: CSARGGTSGSRSYNEQFF.

As for this clonotype: It may be a read error: a sequence one base away is much more abundant. J is TRBJ2-7 and V is TRBV6-1, with 8 bases identical to TRBD1. Germline CDR1 is MNHNS and CDR2 is SASEGT. The CDR3 length is 14 residues. V shed 7 bases, J shed 3 bases, and the junction held 8 bases outside the gene matches. DNA for the CDR3: TGTGCCAGCATCCGAGGGACAGGAAACTACGAGCAGTACTTC. It is translated as CASIRGTGNYEQYF.

There are many counts of this clonotype. The chain has TRBV29-1 and TRBJ1-3; D possibly corresponds to TRBD1 (6 bases). Germline CDR1 reads SQVTM; CDR2 reads ANQGSEA. V dropped 4 bases and J dropped 0 bases, with 10 bases sitting between them. The CDR3 sequence is 14 residues long. Here the CDR3 DNA reads TGCAGCGTTGGGATAGGGGGCTCTGGAAACACCATATATTTT. This translates into CSVGIGGSGNTIYF.

This chain uses TRBV6-6 with TRBJ2-7; perhaps D is TRBD1 or TRBD2 (5 bases each). The CDR3 totals 13 residues. From germline, CDR1 is MNHNY and CDR2 SVGAGI (reference sequence). V was cut by 6 bases and J by 7 bases, with 16 bases left in between. The DNA of the CDR3 is TGTGCCAGCAGCCCCGGACTGAAGGGGGAGCAGTACTTC. This sequence encodes CASSPGLKGEQYF.

This clonotype was seen many times. V and J are TRBV20-1 and TRBJ2-4; D is possibly TRBD1 (6 bases). Germline V gives CDR1 DFQATT, CDR2 SNEGSKA (reference sequence). Trimming took off 0 bases at V and 11 bases at J, with 20 bases between the two ends. The CDR3 runs 15 residues. CDR3 region: CSARDTGHLGHVQYF. DNA of the CDR3: TGCAGTGCTAGAGATACGGGACACCTTGGGCATGTTCAGTACTTC.

The table lists this clonotype with many counts. The gene calls are TRBV10-1 and TRBJ2-2, with 9 nucleotides matching TRBD2. The CDR3 loop spans 13 amino acids. Trimming removed 8 bases from V and 6 bases from J; junction bases left unmatched: 4. Germline CDR1 and CDR2: WNHNN and SYGVQD (reference sequence). The CDR3 spells CASGTSRSGELFF. The DNA of the CDR3 is TGCGCCAGCGGGACTAGCCGTTCCGGGGAGCTGTTTTTT.

This clonotype has a count of ten or more. The chain links TRBV2 to TRBJ1-1; no reliable D call. Per the germline V gene, CDR1 is SNHLY and CDR2 is FYNNEI. Trimming removed 7 bases from V and 8 bases from J, with 8 bases in between. The CDR3 totals 10 residues. As DNA, the CDR3 is TGTGCCAGCATTGTGGGGGAAGCTTTCTTT. Its translation is CASIVGEAFF.

This clonotype showed up many times. The chain employs TRBV5-1 and TRBJ1-1, with TRBD1 as a possible D gene (5 bases). The germline V gene encodes CDR1 SGHRS and CDR2 YFSETQ. This CDR3 has 15 amino acids. The V end lost 2 bases, the J end lost 1 base, and 12 bases lay between the germline ends. CDR3 in amino acids: CASSFQAGTNTEAFF. CDR3 DNA sequence: TGCGCCAGCAGCTTCCAGGCGGGGACGAACACTGAAGCTTTCTTT.

This clonotype was picked up many times. This chain links TRBV5-1 with TRBJ2-7, with TRBD2 matching over 8 bases. The CDR3 consists of 11 residues. V lost 7 bases, J lost 11 bases, and 8 bases stayed unmatched. The germline gives CDR1 SGHRS, CDR2 YFSETQ. The CDR3 nucleotides read TGCGCCAGCGGAGGACTAGCTCCTGAGTACTTC. This sequence encodes CASGGLAPEYF.

Regarding this clonotype: Possible read error: a much larger clone is one base away. The chain is built from TRBV15 and TRBJ1-5; D is unclear. The CDR3 spans 13 residues. The germline V gene encodes CDR1 LNHNV and CDR2 YYDKDF (reference sequence). V was pared by 5 bases and J by 6 bases, with 11 bases between. The CDR3 here is CATSPSFLQPQHF. The CDR3 bases are TGTGCCACCAGCCCTTCGTTTCTTCAGCCCCAGCATTTT.

In its sample, this clonotype was seen many times. V gene TRBV5-1 combines with J gene TRBJ1-1; D may be TRBD1 (6 bases). The CDR3 contains 15 residues. V was cut by 2 bases and J by 3 bases, with 14 bases left in between. In germline, CDR1 is SGHRS, CDR2 YFSETQ. The CDR3 nucleotides read TGCGCCAGCAGCTTCGGGGGGCGCGTTCACACTGAAGCTTTCTTT. It encodes CASSFGGRVHTEAFF. Variable domain in full (rest from reference TRBV5-1 and TRBJ1-1): KAGVTQTPRYLIKTRGQQVTLSCSPISGHRSVSWYQQTPGQGLQFLFEYFSETQRNKGNFPGRFSGRQFSNSRSEMNVSTLELGDSALYLCASSFGGRVHTEAFFGQGTRLTVV.

Many counts were recorded for this clonotype. The chain couples TRBV5-6 to TRBJ1-5; D not certain. Trimming pared 2 bases from V and 6 bases from J, leaving 6 bases between. The CDR3 extends over 12 amino acids. The germline gives CDR1 SGHDT, CDR2 YYEEEE. The CDR3 spells CASSFGRQPQHF. CDR3 bases: TGTGCCAGCAGCTTCGGGCGTCAGCCCCAGCATTTT. The whole variable domain, filled in from reference TRBV5-6 and TRBJ1-5, reads DAGVTQSPTHLIKTRGQQVTLRCSPKSGHDTVSWYQQALGQGPQFIFQYYEEEERQRGNFPDRFSGHQFPNYSSELNVNALLLGDSALYLCASSFGRQPQHFGDGTRLSIL.

As concerns this clonotype: A much larger clone differs by one base, so this may be a read error. V gene TRBV5-1 combines with J gene TRBJ1-6; 7 nucleotides match TRBD1. Germline loops: CDR1 SGHRS, CDR2 YFSETQ. The CDR3 has 18 residues. The V segment lost 4 bases and the J segment 0 bases; nucleotides outside the gene matches: 10. In DNA, the CDR3 is TGCGCCAGCAGCGCCGGGACAGTAGTGAGCTCCTATAATTCACCCCTCCACTTT. Translation gives CASSAGTVVSSYNSPLHF.

There are many counts of this clonotype. This rearrangement joins TRBV20-1 to TRBJ2-3; D might be TRBD2 (6 bases). This CDR3 is 12 amino acids long. Germline-derived CDR1 and CDR2 are DFQATT and SNEGSKA (reference sequence). The V end was cut by 6 bases, the J end by 4 bases, with 11 bases between. As DNA, the CDR3 is TGCAGTGCAACCCGACTAGCAGATACGCAGTATTTT. Protein: CSATRLADTQYF.

A word on this clonotype: Its ends do not fully match the called genes, so a read error is possible. The V and J genes are TRBV5-1 and TRBJ2-2, with D perhaps matching TRBD2 (5 bases). Germline V CDR1 and CDR2: SGHRS, YFSETQ. The CDR3 totals 16 residues. In nucleotides, the CDR3 is TGCGCCAGCAGCTTGTTTGGAAAGGTCGGCGCCGGGGAGCTGTTTTTC. Its protein product is CASSLFGKVGAGELFF.

Details on this clonotype: A much larger clone differs by one base, so this may be a read error. This sequence joins TRBV5-1 and TRBJ2-7; D might be TRBD1 (6 bases). The CDR3 runs to 13 residues. Looked up from germline, CDR1 is SGHRS and CDR2 is YFSETQ. The CDR3 region is CATSSTGMSEQYF. DNA of the CDR3: TGCGCCACCAGCTCAACAGGGATGAGCGAGCAGTACTTC.

Ten or more counts support this clonotype. The chain links TRBV7-2 to TRBJ2-5, with 8 bases identical to TRBD1. This CDR3 has 14 residues. Germline lookup yields CDR1 SGHTA and CDR2 FQGNSA. V shed 4 bases, J shed 4 bases, and the junction held 5 bases outside the gene matches. The CDR3 nucleotides read TGTGCCAGCAGCTCATCCACAGGGGGAGAGACCCAGTACTTC. Translating gives CASSSSTGGETQYF.

This clonotype was counted at least ten times. J is TRBJ2-2 and V is TRBV6-2 or TRBV6-3; 7 bases fit TRBD1. With V trimmed by 6 bases and J by 4 bases, 5 bases remained unmatched. The germline CDR1 and CDR2 sequences are MNHEY and SVGEGT. The CDR3 runs to 14 residues. The CDR3 here is CASRPTGSTGELFF. The CDR3 nucleotides are TGTGCCAGCAGACCGACAGGGAGCACCGGGGAGCTGTTTTTT.

There are many counts of this clonotype. CDR3 DNA sequence: TGTGCCAGTAGTATACCCTCCGTGAGCTCTGGAAACACCATATATTTT. Translated, it gives CASSIPSVSSGNTIYF. This rearrangement joins TRBV19 to TRBJ1-3; D is uncertain. The CDR3 is made up of 16 amino acids. Germline-derived CDR1 and CDR2 are LNHDA and SQIVND (reference sequence). Trimming cost V 2 bases and J 0 bases, with 11 bases left between them. The variable domain in full, completed from reference TRBV19 and TRBJ1-3, reads DGGITQSPKYLFRKEGQNVTLSCEQNLNHDAMYWYRQDPGQGLRLIYYSQIVNDFQKGDIAEGYSVSREKKESFPLTVTSAQKNPTAFYLCASSIPSVSSGNTIYFGEGSWLTVV.

The sample holds a few counts of this clonotype. V is TRBV6-1 and J is TRBJ2-1; 11 positions match TRBD2. CDR1 and CDR2 from the germline V gene are MNHNS and SASEGT. With 7 bases clipped from V and 9 bases from J, the junction kept 14 bases outside the gene matches. The CDR3 contains 16 residues. For the CDR3, the DNA is TGTGCCAGCAAGGGGACCAGACTAGCGGGACTCGGTGAGCAGTTCTTC. Residues: CASKGTRLAGLGEQFF.

The sample holds many counts of this clonotype. This chain links TRBV27 with TRBJ1-1; D not resolved. This CDR3 spans 12 amino acids. The germline CDR1 and CDR2 sequences are MNHEY and SMNVEV (reference sequence). V was cut by 6 bases and J by 7 bases, with 12 bases left in between. CDR3 bases: TGTGCCAGCAGCCCAATTGGGAATGAAGCTTTCTTT. Residues: CASSPIGNEAFF.

The chain has TRBV19 and TRBJ2-7, with 13 bases lining up with TRBD2. CDR3 length equals 15 residues. J was trimmed by 6 bases and V by 1 base; bases with no gene match: 3. CDR1 and CDR2 from the germline V gene are LNHDA and SQIVND (reference sequence). The CDR3 DNA follows: TGTGCCAGTAGTATAGGCTGGACTAGCGGGGGCGAGCAGTACTTC. This codes for CASSIGWTSGGEQYF.

The CDR3 here is CASSPWGGGNTGELFF. The CDR3 DNA reads as TGTGCCAGCAGCCCCTGGGGGGGGGGGAACACCGGGGAGCTGTTTTTT. This rearrangement joins TRBV11-2 to TRBJ2-2; 7 bases match TRBD2. Germline values: CDR1 SGHAT, CDR2 FQNNGV. Trimming took 5 bases from V and 1 from J; bases not matched to a gene: 7. The CDR3 extends over 16 amino acids.

This clonotype was found many times. CDR3: CASSGRIGQGRAFF. The CDR3 bases are TGTGCCAGCAGCGGAAGGATAGGACAGGGACGAGCTTTCTTT. This chain uses TRBV7-2 with TRBJ1-1; 8 bases line up with TRBD1. The V and J ends lost 5 bases and 10 bases, in that order; junction bases with no gene match: 12. There are 14 residues in the CDR3. Germline V gives CDR1 SGHTA, CDR2 FQGNSA.

In its sample, this clonotype was seen many times. The chain is built from TRBV12-3 or TRBV12-4 and TRBJ2-6; 7 nucleotides agree with TRBD1. J gave up 2 bases and V 4 bases, and 2 bases lay outside the gene matches. The CDR3 sequence is 15 residues long. CDR3 sequence (DNA): TGTGCCAGCAGTTCCCAGGGGGCTGGGGCCAACGTCCTGACTTTC. It codes for CASSSQGAGANVLTF.

The chain joins TRBV12-3 or TRBV12-4 to TRBJ2-3; D might be TRBD2 (7 bases). Trimming took off 6 bases at V and 7 bases at J, with 8 bases between the two ends. This CDR3 has 11 residues. This CDR3 reads CASSGGHTQYF. The DNA for the CDR3 is TGTGCCAGCAGCGGGGGGCATACGCAGTATTTT.

This clonotype has at least ten counts. CDR3 DNA sequence: TGTGCCAGCAGCTATGATGGCGGGGGGTCTTTTCTAGGGGAGACCCAGTACTTC. Translating gives CASSYDGGGSFLGETQYF. The chain has TRBV11-2 and TRBJ2-5; TRBD2 matches 8 bases. The CDR3 is 18 residues long. Germline V CDR1 and CDR2: SGHAT, FQNNGV. V shed 4 bases, J shed 5 bases, and the junction held 18 bases outside the gene matches.

This clonotype was recorded at least ten times. The chain has TRBV6-1 and TRBJ2-3, with TRBD2 matching 7 bases. This CDR3 region has 16 residues. V lost 7 bases and J lost 1; bases outside the gene matches: 11. Germline V lookup: CDR1 MNHNS, CDR2 SASEGT. CDR3 coding DNA: TGTGCCAGCAAACTTGGGGGGGGGAGTGGCACAGATACGCAGTATTTT. The encoded protein is CASKLGGGSGTDTQYF.